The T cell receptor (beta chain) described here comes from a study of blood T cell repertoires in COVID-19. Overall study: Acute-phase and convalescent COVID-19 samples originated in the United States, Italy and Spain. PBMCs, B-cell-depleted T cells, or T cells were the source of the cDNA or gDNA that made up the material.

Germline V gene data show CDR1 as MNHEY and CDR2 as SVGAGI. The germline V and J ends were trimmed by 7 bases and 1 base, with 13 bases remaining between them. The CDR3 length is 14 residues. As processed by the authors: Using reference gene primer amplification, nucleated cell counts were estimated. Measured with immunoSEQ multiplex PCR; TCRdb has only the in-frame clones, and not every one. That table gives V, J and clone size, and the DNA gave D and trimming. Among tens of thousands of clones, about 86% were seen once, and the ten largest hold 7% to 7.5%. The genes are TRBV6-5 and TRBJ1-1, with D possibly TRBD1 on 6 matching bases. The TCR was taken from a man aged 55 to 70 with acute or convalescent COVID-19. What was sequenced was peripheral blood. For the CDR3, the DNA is TGTGCCAGCAAAAAAACAGGGACGAACACTGAAGCTTTCTTT. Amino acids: CASKKTGTNTEAFF.